This T cell receptor beta chain came from a study of read filtering for tumor transcriptome and immune sequencing (TCRdb year 2020). Background for the entire study: The cohort was composed of approximately 17 male and over 13 female patients, with a mean age of roughly 70 years and an age range of about 47 to 85. Per sample, about 4.05 to 10.27 million TCR-region mapped reads were obtained with IR-seq, compared with only 85 to 1273 with RNA-seq. TCR repertoires obtained by targeted immune repertoire sequencing and by bulk whole-transcriptome sequencing performed on the same bone marrow samples were compared. One main goal was a read-filtering strategy for immune repertoire data, in particular deciding whether clonotypes backed by only one read should be removed. After DNase treatment, whole-transcriptome libraries were prepared with the TruSeq RNA Access Library Prep Kit. By revised international staging, about 8 patients were R-ISS I, some 16 were R-ISS II and more than five were R-ISS III.

V is pared back by 4 bases and J by 3 bases, with 16 bases lying between the germline termini. For CDR1 and CDR2, the germline V gene (reference sequence) lists DFQATT and SNEGSKA. Its CDR3 holds 14 amino acids, cysteine through phenylalanine. Only the CDR3 portion is preserved as DNA: 42 bases, with reading frame beginning at the first base. There are many counts of this clonotype. Its antigen target is currently unknown. Per-nucleotide qualities are absent, and no much larger clonotype sits a single base away. Here is what the overall study found, with its caveats: Single-read clonotypes made up roughly four fifths of clonotypes but 3.5% to 4.5% of total reads in IR-seq, and about three quarters of clonotypes and roughly 45% of reads in RNA-seq. The sorted CD138-negative fraction was not purified T cells but a mixed bone marrow immune population. Removing single-read clonotypes increased the correlation between IR-seq and RNA-seq shared clonotype proportions. IR-seq captured clonotypes at much higher depth and more reliably than RNA-seq, and smaller IR-seq throughput sufficed to identify most shared clonotypes.

Starting from around 420 ng RNA, TCR libraries were constructed with the Immunoverse kit using molecular barcoded adaptors that cover the alpha/delta and beta/gamma chains. The same RNA used for transcriptome sequencing was used for TCR library preparation. Sequencing of the TCR libraries was done on an Illumina HiSeq 4000 with 2 x 150 cycles. Processing in the source paper ran as follows. With MiXCR, TCR reads were aligned to human V, D, J and C references and assembled into CDR3 clonotypes, with quality filtering and error correction included. The tcR package in R was used to analyze clonotype counts and gene usage diversity. Raw mapping reads were checked after the RNA-seq reads had been mapped by STAR aligner version 2.5.3a onto the human GRCh37 genome. To test how sequencing depth affected the clonotypes detected, IR-seq fastq files were randomly downsampled with Seqtk 1.3. TCRdb handled the public reads itself, with Q25 trimming in fastp and clone calling in MiXCR, and kept productive beta chains. One record per CDR3 amino acid sequence lists the most common genes and DNA. What appears here as the V and J calls and clone size reflects TCRdb's work, not the paper's. The sample table contains 37,000 or so distinct CDR3 sequences; only one count was recorded for 12% to 15% of them. Approximately 35% of the sample comes from the top ten.

Bone marrow was sampled from every patient at the time of active disease. Bone marrow mononuclear cells were isolated by Ficoll-Hypaque density gradient centrifugation. Myeloma plasma cells were removed and CD138-negative cells were collected by negative selection after labeling with CD138 magnetic microbeads on a MACS separator. Flow cytometry with CD138 antibodies on an Attune NxT was used to check how pure the isolated cells were. TRIzol reagent was used to extract total RNA, and a NanoDrop spectrophotometer was used to quantify the extracted RNA. Paired RNA-seq and IR-seq were performed on each patient's CD138-negative bone marrow sample.

The chain uses TRBV20-1 and TRBJ2-7; TRBD1 is perhaps the D gene, given 7 matching bases. The sample consisted of a population of CD138-negative cells sorted from bone marrow. Reading the label with the study, this specimen's cell subset or site is: bone marrow mononuclear cells depleted of CD138+ plasma/myeloma cells by negative magnetic selection. The clonotype comes from a donor aged 40 or older with multiple myeloma. The CDR3 amino acid sequence is: CSATNRGSGYEQYF. The DNA reads as follows: TGCAGTGCTACTAACAGGGGTAGCGGCTACGAGCAGTACTTC.